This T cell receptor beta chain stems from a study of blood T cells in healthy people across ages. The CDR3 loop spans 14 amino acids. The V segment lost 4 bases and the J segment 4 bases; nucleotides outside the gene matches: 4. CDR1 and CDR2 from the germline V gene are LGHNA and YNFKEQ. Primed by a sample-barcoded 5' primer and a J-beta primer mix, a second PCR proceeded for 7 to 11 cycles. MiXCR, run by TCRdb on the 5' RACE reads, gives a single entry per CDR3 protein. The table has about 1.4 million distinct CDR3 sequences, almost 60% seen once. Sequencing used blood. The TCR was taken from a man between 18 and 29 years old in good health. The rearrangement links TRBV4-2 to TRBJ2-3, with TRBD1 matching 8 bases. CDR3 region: CASSRQQGADTQYF. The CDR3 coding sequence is TGTGCCAGCAGCCGCCAACAGGGGGCAGATACGCAGTATTTT.